These 16 T cell receptor beta chains were all obtained from the same sample, sequenced in a study of shared clonotypes between healthy human individuals. Assay used: immunoSEQ multiplex PCR; TCRdb lists only in-frame clones, some missing. The data show over a million clones, under 99% seen once. Material: naive CD4+ T cells sorted from blood. The subset was: CD45RA+ positively selected. These receptors all stem from a man aged 25-40 years in good health.

The chain combines TRBV6-5 with TRBJ1-2; no reliable D call. Germline CDR1 and CDR2: MNHEY and SVGAGI. V was clipped by 4 bases and J by 3 bases, with 9 bases between them. This CDR3 spans 13 amino acids. This CDR3 reads CASSSQRDYGYTF. The CDR3 DNA follows: TGTGCCAGCAGTTCCCAGAGAGACTATGGCTACACCTTC.

The chain has TRBV4-3 and TRBJ2-1; no reliable D call. V lost 0 bases to trimming and J lost 4 bases, with 16 bases between them. CDR3 size: 17 residues. Per germline, CDR1 LGHNA and CDR2 YSLEER. CDR3 DNA: TGCGCCAGCAGCCAAGAATGGGCTCCGGACCCATACAATGAGCAGTTCTTC. Protein: CASSQEWAPDPYNEQFF.

The rearrangement links TRBV14 to TRBJ2-1, with unresolved D. The germline V gene encodes CDR1 SGHDN and CDR2 FVKESK. This CDR3 region has 16 residues. Trimming removed 0 bases at V and 4 bases at J, with 13 bases between. This chain's CDR3 is CASSQDLGWTYNEQFF. CDR3 in DNA: TGTGCCAGCAGCCAAGATCTGGGTTGGACGTACAATGAGCAGTTCTTC.

The genes are TRBV5-4 and TRBJ2-1, with D unclear. The germline V gene has CDR1 SGHNT and CDR2 YYREEE (reference sequence). Between the trimmed V and J ends, which lost 4 bases and 5 bases, there was a span of 10 bases. The CDR3 is 13 residues long. The CDR3 spells CASSTPLNNEQFF. The CDR3 coding sequence is TGTGCCAGCAGCACCCCTTTGAACAATGAGCAGTTCTTC.

This chain links TRBV7-2 with TRBJ1-2; D not resolved. This CDR3 is 13 amino acids long. V gave up 5 bases and J gave up 9 bases, with 16 bases separating them. CDR1 and CDR2 from the germline V gene are SGHTA and FQGNSA. The CDR3: CASSRGGSLSYTF. CDR3 nucleotides: TGTGCCAGCAGCCGCGGTGGTAGTTTGAGCTACACCTTC.

The chain links TRBV7-2 to TRBJ2-7; D is unclear. Trimming left V 2 bases short and J 6 bases short, with 8 bases between. CDR1 is SGHTA and CDR2 is FQGNSA in the germline V gene. The CDR3 totals 12 residues. The CDR3 DNA reads TGTGCCAGCAGCTTAATTAGACCCGAGCAGTACTTC. This encodes CASSLIRPEQYF.

V and J are TRBV6-6 and TRBJ2-1; the D gene could be TRBD1 or TRBD2 (7 bases each). The CDR3 is made up of 16 amino acids. V was trimmed by 2 bases and J by 10 bases, leaving 21 bases between them. Germline V gives CDR1 MNHNY, CDR2 SVGAGI (reference sequence). The CDR3 here is CASSYLGQSGGGEQFF. CDR3 coding DNA: TGTGCCAGCAGTTACCTGGGACAGTCGGGGGGTGGGGAGCAGTTCTTC.

CDR3 bases: TGCGCCAGCAGCTTCTCAGAAGAGACCCAGTACTTC. This translates into CASSFSEETQYF. The V call is TRBV5-1, the J call TRBJ2-5; D is ambiguous. CDR1 SGHRS and CDR2 YFSETQ come from the germline V gene. The CDR3 has 12 residues. V was clipped by 2 bases and J by 3 bases, with 5 bases between them.

V usage is TRBV9 and J usage is TRBJ2-7; 8 positions agree with TRBD1. Germline trimming cut 4 bases from V and 1 base from J; bases unmatched to any gene: 10. The CDR3 consists of 16 residues. Per the germline V gene, CDR1 is SGDLS and CDR2 is YYNGEE. The CDR3 loop reads CASSPHGQGLSYEQYF. In nucleotides, the CDR3 is TGTGCCAGCAGCCCCCACGGACAGGGCCTATCCTACGAGCAGTACTTC. Full variable domain (rest looked up from reference TRBV9 and TRBJ2-7): DSGVTQTPKHLITATGQRVTLRCSPRSGDLSVYWYQQSLDQGLQFLIQYYNGEERAKGNILERFSAQQFPDLHSELNLSSLELGDSALYFCASSPHGQGLSYEQYFGPGTRLTVT.

The chain couples TRBV7-2 to TRBJ2-3, with 8 bases fitting TRBD2. This CDR3 spans 17 amino acids. V trimming: 5 bases; J trimming: 3 bases; junction bases outside the gene matches: 13. Germline-derived CDR1 and CDR2 are SGHTA and FQGNSA. CDR3 nucleotide sequence: TGTGCCAGCAGCCCACGCCCGGGACTAGTCTTAACAGATACGCAGTATTTT. This encodes CASSPRPGLVLTDTQYF.

J is TRBJ2-2 and V is TRBV2; the match to TRBD2 covers 9 bases. Germline V lookup: CDR1 SNHLY, CDR2 FYNNEI. V lost 4 bases, J lost 2 bases, and 2 bases stayed unmatched. CDR3 size: 15 residues. DNA for the CDR3: TGTGCCAGCAGTGGACTAGCGGCTAACACCGGGGAGCTGTTTTTT. It specifies CASSGLAANTGELFF.

The J gene is TRBJ2-3, the V gene TRBV6-5; TRBD2 matches at 11 bases. Germline V CDR1 and CDR2: MNHEY, SVGAGI. The CDR3 is 16 residues long. V lost 4 bases and J lost 2; bases outside the gene matches: 5. The CDR3 bases are TGTGCCAGCAGTTCGCGACTAGCGGGACTCACAGATACGCAGTATTTT. Its protein is CASSSRLAGLTDTQYF.

A remark on this clone: The same CDR3 is also encoded by other DNA sequences in this sample. CDR3 residues: CASSLGRGSYEQYF. In nucleotides, the CDR3 is TGTGCCAGCAGCTTAGGCCGGGGGTCCTACGAGCAGTACTTC. V usage is TRBV7-2 and J usage is TRBJ2-7, with D perhaps TRBD2 (6 bases). The CDR3 is made up of 14 amino acids. Trimming pared 1 base from V and 1 base from J, leaving 8 bases between. Germline V gene sequence: CDR1 SGHTA, CDR2 FQGNSA.

V and J are TRBV18 and TRBJ1-2; TRBD1 matches 7 bases. After removal of 6 bases from V and 0 bases from J, the junction contained 13 bases not matched to a gene. Germline V gene sequence: CDR1 KGHSH, CDR2 LQKENI. CDR3 length: 17 residues. CDR3 residues: CASSSISGQKANYGYTF. CDR3 nucleotides: TGTGCCAGCTCCTCGATATCGGGACAGAAAGCTAACTATGGCTACACCTTC.

On this clone itself: Its ends do not fully match the called genes, so a read error is possible. J is TRBJ1-1 and V is TRBV4-1, with D uncertain. Germline assignment: CDR1 MGHRA and CDR2 YSYEKL. The CDR3 has 13 amino acids. CDR3 in DNA: TGCGCCAGCAGTCAAGTGGGGAGGACTGAAGCTTTCTTT. Protein: CASSQVGRTEAFF.

V and J are TRBV5-4 and TRBJ2-1, with D unclear. The germline V gene encodes CDR1 SGHNT and CDR2 YYREEE (reference sequence). V lost 4 bases to trimming and J lost 0 bases, with 11 bases between them. This CDR3 is 15 amino acids long. This CDR3 reads CASSPDLSSYNEQFF. The CDR3 DNA reads TGTGCCAGCAGCCCGGACCTGAGCTCCTACAATGAGCAGTTCTTC.